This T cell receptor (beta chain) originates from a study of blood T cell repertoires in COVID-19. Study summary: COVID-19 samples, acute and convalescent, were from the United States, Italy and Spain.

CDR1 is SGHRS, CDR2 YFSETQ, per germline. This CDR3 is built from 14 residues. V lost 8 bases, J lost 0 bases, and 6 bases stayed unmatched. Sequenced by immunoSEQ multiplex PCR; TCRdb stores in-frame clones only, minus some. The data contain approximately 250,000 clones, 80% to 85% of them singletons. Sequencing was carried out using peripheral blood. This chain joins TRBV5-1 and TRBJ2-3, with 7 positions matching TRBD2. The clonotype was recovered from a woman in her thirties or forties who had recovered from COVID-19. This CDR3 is CASKRGPSTDTQYF. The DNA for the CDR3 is TGCGCCAGTAAGCGGGGCCCTAGCACAGATACGCAGTATTTT.